This paragraph reports one T cell receptor (beta chain). The source of the sample is a study of blood T cell repertoires in COVID-19. Study summary: Samples of COVID-19 (acute and convalescent) were obtained from the United States, Italy and Spain.

Authors' methods: Using reference gene primer amplification, nucleated cell counts were estimated. Repertoires were generated with immunoSEQ multiplex PCR, while TCRdb's copy carries only in-frame clones and drops some. Clone size and V and J calls were adopted from that table, with D and trimming inferred from the DNA. The repertoire holds approximately 240,000 clones, with roughly 84% as singletons. Sample: peripheral blood. The clonotype originates from a middle-aged woman who had recovered from COVID-19.

For the CDR3, the DNA is TGTGCCTGGAGCCCCGACAGACGCTATGGCTACACCTTC. Translated: CAWSPDRRYGYTF. The chain couples TRBV30 to TRBJ1-2; TRBD1 might be the D (5 bases). The germline V and J ends were trimmed by 3 bases and 4 bases, with 12 bases remaining between them. From germline, CDR1 is GTSNPN and CDR2 SVGIG (reference sequence). This CDR3 is 13 amino acids long.